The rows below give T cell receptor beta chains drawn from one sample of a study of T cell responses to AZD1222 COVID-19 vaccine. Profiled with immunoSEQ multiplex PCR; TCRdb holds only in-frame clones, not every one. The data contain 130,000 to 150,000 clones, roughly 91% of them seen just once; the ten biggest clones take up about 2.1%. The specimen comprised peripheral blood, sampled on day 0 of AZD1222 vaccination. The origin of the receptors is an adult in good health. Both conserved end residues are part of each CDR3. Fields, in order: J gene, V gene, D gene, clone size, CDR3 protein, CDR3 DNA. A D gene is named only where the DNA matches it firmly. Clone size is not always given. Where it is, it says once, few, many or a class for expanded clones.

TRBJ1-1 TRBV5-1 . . CASSPNGGNTEAFF TGCGCCAGCAGCCCAAACGGGGGAAACACTGAAGCTTTCTTT
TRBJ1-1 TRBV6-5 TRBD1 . CASSYSTGWTEAFF TGTGCCAGCAGTTACTCGACAGGGTGGACTGAAGCTTTCTTT
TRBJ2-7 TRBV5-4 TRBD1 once CASSLYQGAVNEQYF TGTGCCAGCAGCTTGTATCAGGGGGCTGTCAACGAGCAGTACTTC
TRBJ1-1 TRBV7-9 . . CASSLSRLNTEAFF TGTGCCAGCAGCTTATCAAGACTGAACACTGAAGCTTTCTTT
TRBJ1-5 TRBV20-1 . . CSASPLGQPQHF TGCAGTGCTAGTCCGTTGGGCCAGCCCCAGCATTTT
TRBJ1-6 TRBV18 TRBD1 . CASSPNRGPDSPLHF TGTGCCAGCTCACCAAACAGGGGGCCTGATTCACCCCTCCACTTT
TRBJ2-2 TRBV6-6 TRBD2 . CASTYGTSGTGELFF TGTGCCAGCACCTATGGGACTAGCGGGACCGGGGAGCTGTTTTTT
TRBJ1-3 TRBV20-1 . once CSASPNQESWAGNTIYF TGCAGTGCTAGTCCCAACCAGGAGAGTTGGGCTGGAAACACCATATATTTT
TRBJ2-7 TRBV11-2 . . CASSLQGSYEQYF TGTGCCAGCAGCTTACAGGGATCCTACGAGCAGTACTTC
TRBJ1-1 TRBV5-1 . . CASSPSPVSGTEAFF TGCGCCAGCAGCCCCAGCCCGGTTAGCGGAACTGAAGCTTTCTTT
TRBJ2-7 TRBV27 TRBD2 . CASASQREPAYEQYF TGTGCCAGCGCCTCCCAGCGGGAGCCTGCCTACGAGCAGTACTTC
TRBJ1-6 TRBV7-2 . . CASSRLGTENSPLHF TGTGCCAGCAGCCGTCTAGGGACGGAAAATTCACCCCTCCACTTT
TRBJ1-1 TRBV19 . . CASSIPPTGNTEAFF TGTGCCAGTAGTATACCCCCGACAGGGAACACTGAAGCTTTCTTT
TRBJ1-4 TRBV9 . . CASSVVPNEKLFF TGTGCCAGCAGCGTAGTTCCAAATGAAAAACTGTTTTTT
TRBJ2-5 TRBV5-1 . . CASSLQSELETQYF TGCGCCAGCAGCCTTCAATCAGAACTAGAGACCCAGTACTTC
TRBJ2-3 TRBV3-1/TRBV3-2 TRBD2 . CASSQERGVGTDTQYF TGTGCCAGCAGCCAAGAGCGGGGGGTAGGCACAGATACGCAGTATTTT
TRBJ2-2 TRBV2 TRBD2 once CASSEEMLADTGELFF TGTGCCAGCAGTGAAGAGATGCTAGCGGACACCGGGGAGCTGTTTTTT
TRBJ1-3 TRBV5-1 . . CASSLAPIGSGNTIYF TGCGCCAGCAGCTTGGCCCCGATAGGCTCTGGAAACACCATATATTTT
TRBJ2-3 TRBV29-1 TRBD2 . CSVGGTHKDTQYF TGCAGCGTGGGAGGGACCCACAAAGATACGCAGTATTTT
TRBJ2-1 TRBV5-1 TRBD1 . CASRDREYNEQFF TGCGCCAGCAGGGACAGGGAATACAATGAGCAGTTCTTC
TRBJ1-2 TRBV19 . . CASRSPDRSTHYGYTF TGTGCCAGTAGGAGCCCGGACAGAAGCACCCACTATGGCTACACCTTC
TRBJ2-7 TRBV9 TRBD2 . CASSVAAGANYEQYF TGTGCCAGCAGCGTAGCAGCGGGAGCCAACTACGAGCAGTACTTC
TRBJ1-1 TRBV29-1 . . CSVAGLMNTEAFF TGCAGCGTTGCAGGGTTGATGAACACTGAAGCTTTCTTT
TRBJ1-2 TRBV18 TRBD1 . CASSPDRGQGYTF TGTGCCAGCTCACCGGACAGGGGGCAAGGCTACACCTTC
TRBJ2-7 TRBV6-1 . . CASIPRDSSYEQYF TGTGCCAGCATCCCCCGGGACTCCTCCTACGAGCAGTACTTC
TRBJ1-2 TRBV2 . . CASSEDRGAPYGYTF TGTGCCAGCAGTGAGGATAGGGGGGCCCCCTATGGCTACACCTTC
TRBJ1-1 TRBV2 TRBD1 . CASSVRQGAFF TGTGCCAGCAGCGTCCGACAGGGAGCTTTCTTT
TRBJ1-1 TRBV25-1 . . CASSARGPNTEAFF TGTGCCAGCAGTGCTCGGGGCCCGAACACTGAAGCTTTCTTT
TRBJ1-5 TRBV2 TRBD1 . CASSLEQGSDQPQHF TGTGCCAGCAGCTTAGAACAGGGGAGTGATCAGCCCCAGCATTTT
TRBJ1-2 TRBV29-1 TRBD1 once CSVPRTGFGYTF TGCAGCGTTCCCCGGACAGGGTTTGGCTACACCTTC
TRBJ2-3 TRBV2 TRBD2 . CASSEGSGSSHDTQYF TGTGCCAGCAGTGAAGGTAGCGGGAGTTCGCACGATACGCAGTATTTT
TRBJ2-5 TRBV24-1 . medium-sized CATSDSGTEGETQYF TGTGCCACCAGTGACTCCGGGACGGAGGGGGAGACCCAGTACTTC
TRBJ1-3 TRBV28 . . CASGDPLSSSGNTIYF TGTGCCAGCGGGGACCCCCTGTCATCATCTGGAAACACCATATATTTT
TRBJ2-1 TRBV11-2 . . CASSPPGRGNEQFF TGTGCCAGCAGCCCACCGGGACGCGGCAATGAGCAGTTCTTC
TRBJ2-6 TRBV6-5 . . CASMRDKAGANVLTF TGTGCCAGCATGAGGGACAAGGCTGGGGCCAACGTCCTGACTTTC
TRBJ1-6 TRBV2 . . CASSERWSSYNSPLHF TGTGCCAGCAGTGAACGGTGGAGCTCCTATAATTCACCCCTCCACTTT
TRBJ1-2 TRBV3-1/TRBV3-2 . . CASSQGFYGYTF TGTGCCAGCAGCCAAGGTTTTTATGGCTACACCTTC
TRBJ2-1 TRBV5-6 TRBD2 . CASSSGRGVNEQFF TGTGCCAGCAGCTCCGGGAGGGGAGTTAATGAGCAGTTCTTC
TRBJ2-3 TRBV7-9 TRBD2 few CASSLAPVFRGGDTQYF TGTGCCAGCAGCTTAGCACCGGTTTTCCGCGGGGGGGATACGCAGTATTTT
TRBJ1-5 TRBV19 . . CASSPLPREPQHF TGTGCCAGTAGTCCCCTGCCGAGAGAGCCCCAGCATTTT
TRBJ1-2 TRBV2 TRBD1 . CASSAWGQSYGYGYTF TGTGCCAGCAGTGCGTGGGGACAGTCCTATGGCTATGGCTACACCTTC
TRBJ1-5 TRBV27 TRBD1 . CASRGTGGNQPQHF TGTGCCAGCAGGGGGACAGGGGGCAATCAGCCCCAGCATTTT
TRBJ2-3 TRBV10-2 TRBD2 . CASSDSGRTDTQYF TGCGCCAGCAGCGATAGCGGGAGAACGGATACGCAGTATTTT